The T cell receptor beta chain under discussion was sequenced for a study of beta chain features in type 1 diabetes. As for the study in general: Healthy donors, compared against patients, showed similar age, gender and cell yields. Study results and limitations: A greater similarity of naive, central memory and Treg TCRB repertoires was seen among patients than among healthy donors. All four CD4+ subsets of Type 1 diabetes patients contained TCRB CDR3s that were moderately but significantly shorter.

This clone occurred a few times. As yet, its antigen is unknown. The length of the CDR3 is 14 residues. The J segment lost 0 bases and the V segment lost 1 base, leaving 1 base of the junction unmatched. The germline gives CDR1 GTSNPN, CDR2 SVGIG (reference sequence). Expressed TCRB transcripts were sequenced because the entire RNA isolate underwent reverse transcription. Sequencing used immunoSEQ multiplex PCR; TCRdb keeps in-frame clones, though not all of them. Of 550,000 to 850,000 clones in the sample, 13% were seen once. This sequence originates from a man aged 18 to 30 with type 1 diabetes. Sequencing used naive CD4+ T cells from blood. This chain links TRBV30 with TRBJ2-3, with 7 bases that match TRBD1. The CDR3 is CAWSATGSTDTQYF. In nucleotides, the CDR3 is TGTGCCTGGAGTGCGACAGGGAGCACAGATACGCAGTATTTT.